These 6 T cell receptor beta chains came from one sample sequenced in a study of response to subunit inactivated influenza vaccine. TCRdb processed the RT-PCR reads anew with MiXCR; each CDR3 protein has one entry. Of approximately 530,000 distinct CDR3 sequences in the sample, 6% to 9% were seen once. The sample here was PBMCs from blood, taken 23 months after vaccination. The receptors derive from a man between 50 and 69 years old who received an inactivated influenza vaccine.

This clonotype was seen at least ten times. The chain carries TRBV2 and TRBJ2-1; D not certain. The CDR3 has 11 residues. Trimming shortened V by 11 bases and J by 3 bases, and 8 bases separated the two germline ends. Per the germline V gene, CDR1 is SNHLY and CDR2 is FYNNEI. The CDR3 nucleotides are TGTGCCGCAGAAGGCTACAATGAGCAGTTCTTC. This encodes CAAEGYNEQFF.

A few counts support this clonotype. J is TRBJ2-7 and V is TRBV27; D perhaps matches TRBD1 (5 bases). From germline, CDR1 is MNHEY and CDR2 SMNVEV (reference sequence). The length of the CDR3 is 16 residues. V was shortened by 3 bases and J by 7 bases, with 22 bases between the two germline ends. The CDR3 DNA is TGTGCCAGCAGTTTCGGTACCAGGGTACCGTCGTCGGAGCAGTACTTC. It codes for CASSFGTRVPSSEQYF.

This clonotype was counted a few times. The chain couples TRBV6-6 to TRBJ2-1, with D unclear. The length of the CDR3 is 13 residues. Between the trimmed V and J ends, which lost 6 bases and 8 bases, there was a span of 14 bases. CDR1 and CDR2 (germline): MNHNY, SVGAGI (reference sequence). This CDR3 reads CASSLTMVDEQFF. The CDR3 DNA sequence: TGTGCCAGCAGCCTTACGATGGTGGATGAGCAGTTCTTC.

On this clonotype itself: This may be a read error, as it is one base from a much larger clone. This chain joins TRBV21-1 and TRBJ1-1; the table's D call of TRBD1 was not tested on the DNA. TRBV21-1 is an annotated pseudogene. This CDR3 is 14 amino acids long. In DNA form, the CDR3 reads TGTGCCAGCAAGGCAGGGCGCCGGGACTCTGAAGCTTTCTTT. Translation gives CASKAGRRDSEAFF.

The chain combines TRBV21-1 with TRBJ2-7; TRBD1 is the table's D call and was not checked against the DNA. TRBV21-1 is given as a pseudogene. The CDR3 has 15 amino acids. CDR3 in amino acids: CASSRETLRDDEQYF. CDR3 DNA sequence: TGTGCCAGCAGCAGGGAGACGCTCAGGGACGACGAGCAGTACTTC.

This clonotype has a count of ten or more. The chain is built from TRBV7-9 and TRBJ1-3; possible D gene TRBD1, 5 bases. The CDR3 loop spans 16 amino acids. In germline, CDR1 is SEHNR, CDR2 FQNEAQ (reference sequence). V lost 11 bases and J 0 bases, leaving 20 bases between the germline ends. The CDR3 sequence: CALDKDPSSSGNTIYF. The CDR3 DNA follows: TGTGCCCTGGACAAGGACCCTTCTAGCTCTGGAAACACCATATATTTT.